These 5 T cell receptor beta chains were all obtained from the same sample, sequenced in a study of blood T cell repertoires in COVID-19. Method: immunoSEQ multiplex PCR; TCRdb's copy keeps in-frame clones and lacks some. The sample shows about 44,000 clones, 80% to 90% of them seen only once. Sequenced material: peripheral blood. All receptors come from a woman in her thirties or forties with acute or convalescent COVID-19.

This chain links TRBV29-1 with TRBJ1-3, with 10 positions matching TRBD1. Germline assignment: CDR1 SQVTM and CDR2 ANQGSEA. This CDR3 spans 15 amino acids. Losses at the gene ends were 7 bases for V and 0 bases for J; bases not matched to a gene: 6. The CDR3 region is CSARDRGSSGNTIYF. DNA of the CDR3: TGCAGCGCCCGGGACAGGGGTTCCTCTGGAAACACCATATATTTT.

The chain recombines TRBV27 with TRBJ1-6; 7 nucleotides align to TRBD1. Germline V gene lookup returns CDR1 MNHEY and CDR2 SMNVEV (reference sequence). CDR3 length: 16 residues. Trimming took 5 bases from V and 9 from J; bases not matched to a gene: 13. CDR3 sequence: CASSPQTGSRGSPLHF. The CDR3, as DNA: TGTGCCAGCAGTCCCCAGACAGGGTCGAGGGGTTCACCCCTCCACTTT.

The rearrangement links TRBV7-3 to TRBJ2-1; D perhaps matches TRBD1 (6 bases). The CDR3 runs to 15 residues. Trimming shortened V by 5 bases and J by 4 bases, and 15 bases separated the two germline ends. Germline V gene data show CDR1 as SGHTA and CDR2 as FQGTGA. The CDR3 bases are TGTGCCAGCAGCGAACCGCGGACAGCTTACAATGAGCAGTTCTTC. Its translation is CASSEPRTAYNEQFF.

This chain links TRBV20-1 with TRBJ1-2; TRBD1 matches at 7 bases. CDR1 and CDR2 (germline): DFQATT, SNEGSKA (reference sequence). The CDR3 sequence is 14 residues long. V trimming: 3 bases; J trimming: 3 bases; junction bases outside the gene matches: 7. In nucleotides, the CDR3 is TGCAGTGCTAGTGCCCCTGGGACAGACTATGGCTACACCTTC. Its protein product is CSASAPGTDYGYTF.

This clone is a singleton in its sample. The rearrangement links TRBV5-1 to TRBJ1-5, with unresolved D. The V end was cut by 4 bases, the J end by 0 bases, with 11 bases between. The CDR3 totals 15 residues. Per the germline V gene, CDR1 is SGHRS and CDR2 is YFSETQ. CDR3 nucleotide sequence: TGCGCCAGCAGCCCCGACGGGGATAGCAATCAGCCCCAGCATTTT. The encoded protein is CASSPDGDSNQPQHF.